These 11 T cell receptor beta chains originate from one sample sequenced in a study of graft-versus-host responses after intestinal transplantation. Assay: immunoSEQ multiplex PCR; the TCRdb copy retains only in-frame clones and omits some. The repertoire holds 20,000 to 25,000 clones, with around two fifths as singletons. Plates contained roughly 200,000 CFSE-labeled responder cells and roughly 200,000 irradiated, violet-dye-labeled stimulator cells. Sequencing was performed on alloreactive CD8+ T cells from a mixed lymphocyte reaction culture, taken before intestinal transplant. Subset: CFSE-low proliferating T cells sorted from approximately six-day pre-transplant mixed lymphocyte reaction (GvH or HvG direction). Receptors were obtained from a human patient who received an intestinal transplant.

The gene calls are TRBV19 and TRBJ1-2, with D hard to call. Per the germline V gene, CDR1 is LNHDA and CDR2 is SQIVND (reference sequence). The CDR3 consists of 13 residues. V was trimmed by 1 base and J by 8 bases, leaving 11 bases between them. The CDR3 loop is CASSIGRLEGYTF. DNA of the CDR3: TGTGCCAGTAGTATAGGCAGGCTCGAGGGCTACACCTTC.

This sequence joins TRBV18 and TRBJ2-7; 9 nucleotides align to TRBD2. Germline V lookup: CDR1 KGHSH, CDR2 LQKENI. The CDR3 runs to 16 residues. V shed 3 bases, J shed 0 bases, and the junction held 6 bases outside the gene matches. This CDR3 reads CASSPVSGSVSYEQYF. CDR3 bases: TGTGCCAGCTCACCTGTTAGCGGGAGTGTCTCCTACGAGCAGTACTTC.

The rearrangement joins TRBV4-1 to TRBJ2-7; either TRBD1 or TRBD2 may supply D (6 bases each). This CDR3 region has 15 residues. Trimming cost V 0 bases and J 6 bases, with 15 bases left between them. Germline V gene lookup returns CDR1 MGHRA and CDR2 YSYEKL. The CDR3 region has the DNA TGCGCCAGCAGCCAAGAGTGGCGGGACACGGTCGAGCAGTACTTC. Protein product: CASSQEWRDTVEQYF.

The chain combines TRBV21-1 with TRBJ1-1. TRBV21-1 is listed as a pseudogene. This CDR3 has 17 amino acids. DNA for the CDR3: TGTGCCAGCAGCGGGTCCGTAGCTACACAAATTCGCACTGAAGCTTTCTTT. Its translation: CASSGSVATQIRTEAFF.

This rearrangement joins TRBV6-5 to TRBJ2-2; 8 positions agree with TRBD1. From germline, CDR1 is MNHEY and CDR2 SVGAGI. J lost 2 bases, V lost 10 bases, and 6 bases had no gene match. This CDR3 has 14 amino acids. CDR3 loop: CAIGTGLNTGELFF. For the CDR3, the DNA is TGTGCCATAGGGACAGGCCTAAACACCGGGGAGCTGTTTTTT.

In this sample, this clone is medium-sized. The J gene is TRBJ2-7, the V gene TRBV7-9; D is unclear. Trimming left V 3 bases short and J 9 bases short, with 12 bases between. CDR1 and CDR2 from the germline V gene are SEHNR and FQNEAQ (reference sequence). The CDR3 is 12 amino acids. CDR3 residues: CASSFNLGWQYF. The CDR3 DNA reads TGTGCCAGCAGCTTCAACTTGGGGTGGCAGTACTTC.

This clone was detected only a few times. The J gene is TRBJ2-3, the V gene TRBV7-6; 8 positions agree with TRBD2. The CDR3 covers 13 residues. Germline values: CDR1 SGHVS, CDR2 FNYEAQ. V lost 5 bases and J lost 5; bases outside the gene matches: 3. The DNA of the CDR3 is TGTGCCAGCAGCCCTCTAGCGGGAGATACGCAGTATTTT. Its protein product is CASSPLAGDTQYF.

This clone has just a few counts. The chain recombines TRBV7-8 with TRBJ2-7; 11 bases are a match to TRBD2. This CDR3 region has 15 residues. Per the germline V gene, CDR1 is SGHVS and CDR2 is FQNEAQ. The J segment lost 0 bases and the V segment lost 5 bases, leaving 3 bases of the junction unmatched. DNA of the CDR3: TGTGCCAGCAGCCGAACTAGCGGGAGCTCCTACGAGCAGTACTTC. As protein: CASSRTSGSSYEQYF.

This clone is medium-sized. This rearrangement joins TRBV12-1 to TRBJ1-5. TRBV12-1 counts as a pseudogene. This CDR3 comprises 14 residues. The CDR3 region is CASSQWWGGQPQHF. The CDR3 DNA sequence: TGTGCCAGCAGCCAATGGTGGGGTGGCCAGCCCCAGCATTTT.

This clone is medium-sized (0.01 to 0.1%) within its sample. The chain joins TRBV7-9 to TRBJ2-2; D unclear. The CDR3 runs 12 residues. V lost 1 base and J lost 7, with 4 bases in between. CDR1 and CDR2 (germline): SEHNR, FQNEAQ (reference sequence). The chain's CDR3 is CASSLEVGELFF. In DNA form, the CDR3 reads TGTGCCAGCAGCTTAGAAGTCGGGGAGCTGTTTTTT. The whole variable domain, remainder taken from reference TRBV7-9 and TRBJ2-2, is DTGVSQNPRHKITKRGQNVTFRCDPISEHNRLYWYRQTLGQGPEFLTYFQNEAQLEKSRLLSDRFSAERPKGSFSTLEIQRTEQGDSAMYLCASSLEVGELFFGEGSRLTVL.

This chain connects TRBV2 to TRBJ2-5; no clear D. The CDR3 runs to 13 residues. Germline CDR1 and CDR2: SNHLY and FYNNEI. V lost 7 bases and J lost 8, with 17 bases in between. The CDR3 DNA sequence: TGTGCCAGCACCGTAGGCCCAGTGGGAACCCAGTACTTC. As protein: CASTVGPVGTQYF.